This T cell receptor beta chain was observed in a study of blood T cell repertoires in COVID-19. About the study: In each case, the material was cDNA or gDNA derived from T cells, B-cell-depleted T cells, or PBMCs.

V lost 6 bases, J lost 6 bases, and 12 bases stayed unmatched. CDR3 length: 17 residues. Looked up from germline, CDR1 is SGHTA and CDR2 is FQGNSA. In the source study's methods: Reference gene primer amplification gave nucleated cell count estimates. Profiled with immunoSEQ multiplex PCR; TCRdb holds only in-frame clones, not every one. V and J calls and clone size are given by that table; D and trimming were obtained from the DNA. The sample shows approximately 26,000 clones, 85% to 90% of them seen only once. The specimen was peripheral blood. This TCR derives from a human donor with acute or convalescent COVID-19. The donor label of this sample is uncertain. V is TRBV7-2 and J is TRBJ2-7; 15 bases fit TRBD2. CDR3 loop: CASSFGTSGGLRLEQYF. Here the CDR3 DNA reads TGTGCCAGCAGTTTCGGGACTAGCGGGGGGCTGAGGCTCGAGCAGTACTTC.